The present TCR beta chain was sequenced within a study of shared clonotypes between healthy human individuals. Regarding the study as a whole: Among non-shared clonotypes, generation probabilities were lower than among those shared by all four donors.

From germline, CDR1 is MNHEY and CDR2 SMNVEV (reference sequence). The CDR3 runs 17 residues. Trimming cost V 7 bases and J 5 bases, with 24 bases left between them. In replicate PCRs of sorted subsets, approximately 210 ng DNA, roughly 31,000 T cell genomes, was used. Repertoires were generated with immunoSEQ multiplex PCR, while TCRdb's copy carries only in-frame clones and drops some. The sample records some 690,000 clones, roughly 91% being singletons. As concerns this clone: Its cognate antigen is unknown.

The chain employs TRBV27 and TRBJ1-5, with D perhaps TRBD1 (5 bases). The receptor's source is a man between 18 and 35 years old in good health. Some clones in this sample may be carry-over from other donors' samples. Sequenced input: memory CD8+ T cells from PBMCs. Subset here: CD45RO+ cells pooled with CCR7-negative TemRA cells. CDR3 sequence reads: CASTPFPLRAPHQPQHF. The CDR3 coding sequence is TGTGCCAGCACCCCTTTCCCACTCAGGGCCCCGCATCAGCCCCAGCATTTT.